A selection of T cell receptor beta chains follows, all from one sample in a study of T cells expressing NK-cell markers. Using the 5' RACE reads, TCRdb records one entry per CDR3 protein without DNA. The repertoire table contains 400,000 to 550,000 distinct CDR3 sequences. The sequencing input was blood T cells: a sorted CD56 or NKG2C T cell subset, CD4+ or CD8+ T cells, or bulk PBMC T cells (not recorded which). Receptors originate from a woman aged 18 to 69 in good health. The CDR3 runs from the conserved cysteine through the conserved F or W.

v_gene	j_gene	CDR3aa
TRBV9	TRBJ1-1	CASSVGGATEAFF
TRBV7-3	TRBJ2-1	CASSLSSQGEQFF
TRBV20-1	TRBJ2-1	CSATRTSGGDSSYNEQFF
TRBV13	TRBJ2-4	CASSFFMVRGPSGNIQYF
TRBV7-8	TRBJ1-2	CASSLPLGSDPNYGYTF
TRBV27	TRBJ2-1	CASSFPTGPHGVGSSYNEQFF
TRBV29-1	TRBJ2-7	CSGGGGSSYEQYF
TRBV12-3/TRBV12-4	TRBJ2-2	CASSLIGTSFDGELFF
TRBV4-3	TRBJ2-3	CASSRYRGDTQYF
TRBV20-1	TRBJ1-1	CSARDSGGGGTEAFF
TRBV5-1	TRBJ2-1	CASSLAGSSSYNEQFF
TRBV20-1	TRBJ2-1	CSAPIGSGNEQFF
TRBV29-1	TRBJ2-6	CSVEAQGGNGFGSGANVLTF
TRBV25-1	TRBJ1-6	CASIAGAGGSYNSPLHF
TRBV7-8	TRBJ2-5	CASSPQRGGQETQYF
TRBV29-1	TRBJ2-7	CSVETGTGLREQYF
TRBV20-1	TRBJ1-5	CSARDGSQPQHF
TRBV15	TRBJ1-5	CATSRDLGNQPQHF
TRBV14	TRBJ2-3	CASRLRGSMPDTQYF
TRBV5-1	TRBJ2-1	CASSLVPRLAYNEQFF
TRBV5-1	TRBJ1-1	CASSLMKGQANTEAFF
TRBV15	TRBJ1-4	CATSGAGGGTNEKLFF
TRBV7-8	TRBJ1-4	CASSSRGLGVGNEKLFF
TRBV7-2	TRBJ2-4	CASSLAVGNIQYF
TRBV27	TRBJ2-7	CASSSLFMSGKNEQYF
TRBV5-4	TRBJ2-7	CASSLGGSISSYEQYF
TRBV29-1	TRBJ2-1	CSLAPVSDEQFF
TRBV6-2/TRBV6-3	TRBJ2-2	CASSYSTGGTGELFF
TRBV20-1	TRBJ1-4	CSARAGPNEKLFF
TRBV4-1	TRBJ2-5	CASSQGSKGETQYF
TRBV24-1	TRBJ2-1	CATSRGTSGNEQFF
TRBV30	TRBJ1-3	CAWSVLRLGSSGNTIYF
TRBV5-1	TRBJ2-1	CASSIDRPHNEQFF
TRBV7-2	TRBJ2-3	CASSHRTSVSDTQYF
TRBV24-1	TRBJ2-1	CATSDKDSLGSYNEQFF
TRBV7-2	TRBJ2-4	CASSSSSSGSNIQYF
TRBV20-1	TRBJ2-7	CSAQDLHGQYF
TRBV19	TRBJ1-5	CASRAEAVGPPGNQPQHF
TRBV15	TRBJ1-1	CATSLLHLEAFF
TRBV9	TRBJ2-3	CASSVGLAGVQADTQYF
TRBV12-3/TRBV12-4	TRBJ1-2	CASTDSGIYPNYGYTF
TRBV28	TRBJ2-1	CASSFTGLNYNEQFF
TRBV5-5	TRBJ1-4	CASSTSAGAGDEKLFF
TRBV6-5	TRBJ2-2	CASSYVDGTGELFF
TRBV4-3	TRBJ2-1	CASSQVGLLLHNEQFF
TRBV29-1	TRBJ2-1	CSVGRSYNEQFF
TRBV4-3	TRBJ2-2	CASSQATGRTGELFF